What follows are 31 T cell receptor beta chains derived from one specimen sequenced in a study of T cell changes during pregnancy in multiple sclerosis. The method was immunoSEQ multiplex PCR; TCRdb's version includes in-frame clones alone and lacks a portion of them. The table records 55,000 to 75,000 clones, just over 90% of them present only once. This specimen consisted of peripheral blood, obtained after pregnancy. Source of these receptors: a female donor with multiple sclerosis, enrolled in a pregnancy study.

This chain connects TRBV5-6 to TRBJ2-7; TRBD1 matches 8 bases. The V gene's germline CDR1 is SGHDT and CDR2 YYEEEE. The CDR3 is 16 residues long. The V and J ends lost 2 bases and 6 bases, in that order; junction bases with no gene match: 13. The DNA for the CDR3 is TGTGCCAGCAGCTTCCCTGGACAGGGCCGACCGGCCGAGCAGTACTTC. It specifies CASSFPGQGRPAEQYF.

The chain employs TRBV5-3 and TRBJ1-4; unclear D gene. TRBV5-3 is annotated as an ORF whose role is uncertain. V lost 4 bases and J lost 7, with 11 bases in between. This CDR3 comprises 13 residues. The CDR3 coding sequence is TGTGCCAGAAGCCCCACACCCCTTGAAAAACTGTTTTTT. Translated, it gives CARSPTPLEKLFF.

The chain links TRBV7-2 to TRBJ1-1, with D unclear. The germline V and J ends were trimmed by 5 bases and 6 bases, with 13 bases remaining between them. Germline CDR1 and CDR2: SGHTA and FQGNSA. The CDR3 extends over 13 amino acids. The CDR3 loop reads CASSLGSDPEAFF. The CDR3 DNA sequence: TGTGCCAGCAGCCTCGGGTCAGACCCTGAAGCTTTCTTT.

CDR3 sequence reads: CAWSISRDRSYEQYF. CDR3 nucleotide sequence: TGTGCCTGGAGTATTTCCCGGGACAGGTCCTACGAGCAGTACTTC. The chain links TRBV30 to TRBJ2-7, with 8 bases matching TRBD1. The CDR3 loop spans 15 amino acids. Trimming at V came to 2 bases and at J to 1 base, leaving 7 bases not matched to a gene. Germline V CDR1 and CDR2: GTSNPN, SVGIG (reference sequence).

This clone was observed a single time. The rearrangement links TRBV19 to TRBJ1-4, with 7 bases matching TRBD1. CDR1 LNHDA and CDR2 SQIVND come from the germline V gene (reference sequence). V dropped 9 bases and J dropped 2; count of bases not matched to a gene: 3. CDR3 length: 13 residues. CDR3 residues: CASAGQTNEKLFF. CDR3 DNA: TGTGCCAGCGCGGGACAGACTAATGAAAAACTGTTTTTT.

This chain connects TRBV10-1 to TRBJ2-7; 13 bases are a match to TRBD2. Germline CDR1 and CDR2: WNHNN and SYGVQD (reference sequence). Trimming removed 9 bases from V and 10 bases from J; junction bases left unmatched: 6. CDR3 length: 12 amino acids. CDR3 residues: CASRLAGGPQYF. DNA of the CDR3: TGCGCCAGTCGACTAGCGGGAGGCCCTCAGTACTTC.

V is TRBV5-1 and J is TRBJ2-3, with D unresolved. This CDR3 is built from 16 residues. The germline V gene has CDR1 SGHRS and CDR2 YFSETQ. V shed 2 bases and J shed 0 bases, with 13 bases lying between them. CDR3 nucleotides: TGCGCCAGCAGCTTCGGAAGGCCGACTAGCACAGATACGCAGTATTTT. Translated: CASSFGRPTSTDTQYF.

This chain uses TRBV19 with TRBJ2-4, with 7 bases matching TRBD1. CDR3 length: 17 amino acids. Germline CDR1 reads LNHDA; CDR2 reads SQIVND (reference sequence). J lost 4 bases, V lost 3 bases, and 12 bases had no gene match. The chain's CDR3 is CASSMSDVGTDKNIQYF. For the CDR3, the DNA is TGTGCCAGTAGTATGTCCGATGTCGGGACAGATAAAAACATTCAGTACTTC.

The rearrangement links TRBV11-2 to TRBJ2-1; D may be TRBD2 (6 bases). The CDR3 has 14 residues. The germline V gene encodes CDR1 SGHAT and CDR2 FQNNGV. Trimming left V 4 bases short and J 6 bases short, with 13 bases between. CDR3 sequence reads: CASSSQRRVNEQFF. The CDR3 DNA reads TGTGCCAGCAGCTCCCAAAGGAGGGTCAATGAGCAGTTCTTC.

This chain uses TRBV2 with TRBJ2-5, with TRBD2 matching over 7 bases. Germline trimming cut 8 bases from V and 1 base from J; bases unmatched to any gene: 10. This CDR3 is built from 15 residues. Germline values: CDR1 SNHLY, CDR2 FYNNEI. The CDR3 sequence is CASRTRRGTQETQYF. DNA of the CDR3: TGTGCCAGCCGAACGAGGCGGGGGACCCAAGAGACCCAGTACTTC.

The chain joins TRBV5-1 to TRBJ2-7; D is perhaps TRBD2 (5 bases). V lost 4 bases and J 0 bases, leaving 14 bases between the germline ends. Germline V lookup: CDR1 SGHRS, CDR2 YFSETQ. The CDR3 has 15 residues. As DNA, the CDR3 is TGCGCCAGCAGCACCATAGCGACGAGCTCCTACGAGCAGTACTTC. Protein sequence: CASSTIATSSYEQYF.

The genes are TRBV4-1 and TRBJ2-2; TRBD2 is a possible D gene (7 bases). V was shortened by 0 bases and J by 6 bases, with 20 bases between the two germline ends. Germline V gene data show CDR1 as MGHRA and CDR2 as YSYEKL. The CDR3 is 18 residues long. The CDR3 bases are TGCGCCAGCAGCCAAGAGGGGCTAGCGGAGCCAGGGGCCGGGGAGCTGTTTTTT. This codes for CASSQEGLAEPGAGELFF.

This chain connects TRBV19 to TRBJ2-3, with 8 bases matching TRBD2. The CDR3 is 15 amino acids. The ends lost 10 bases at V and 5 bases at J; junction bases unmatched: 14. Germline loops: CDR1 LNHDA, CDR2 SQIVND (reference sequence). CDR3 amino acids: CATRTGGPGGDTQYF. CDR3 bases: TGTGCCACCCGAACGGGAGGGCCAGGTGGAGATACGCAGTATTTT.

The CDR3 DNA sequence: TGTGCCAGCCGAGGACTAACAAATAGCAATCAGCCCCAGCATTTT. Its translation is CASRGLTNSNQPQHF. This chain connects TRBV2 to TRBJ1-5; no definite D call. This CDR3 spans 15 amino acids. Trimming removed 8 bases at V and 0 bases at J, with 14 bases between. From germline, CDR1 is SNHLY and CDR2 FYNNEI.

The chain has TRBV19 and TRBJ2-3; 8 bases agree with TRBD1. Germline V gives CDR1 LNHDA, CDR2 SQIVND (reference sequence). The J segment lost 6 bases and the V segment lost 5 bases, leaving 10 bases of the junction unmatched. The CDR3 extends over 15 amino acids. Written as DNA, the CDR3 is TGTGCCAGTAGTGCCCGGACAGGGTTTGGTGATACGCAGTATTTT. Amino acids: CASSARTGFGDTQYF.

The CDR3 nucleotides are TGTGCCAGCAGCTTGAACAGGGTGGGCTACACCTTC. This codes for CASSLNRVGYTF. This sequence joins TRBV14 and TRBJ1-2, with a weak D call TRBD1 (6 bases). The CDR3 is 12 amino acids. Trimming removed 5 bases from V and 8 bases from J, with 12 bases in between. Germline V gene data show CDR1 as SGHDN and CDR2 as FVKESK. The full variable domain, its missing parts supplied by reference TRBV14 and TRBJ1-2, is EAGVTQFPSHSVIEKGQTVTLRCDPISGHDNLYWYRRVMGKEIKFLLHFVKESKQDESGMPNNRFLAERTGGTYSTLKVQPAELEDSGVYFCASSLNRVGYTFGSGTRLTVV.

The chain has TRBV6-5 and TRBJ1-6, with TRBD1 matching 9 bases. The CDR3 loop spans 14 amino acids. The germline CDR1 and CDR2 sequences are MNHEY and SVGAGI. Trimming took 5 bases from V and 9 from J; bases not matched to a gene: 5. The CDR3: CASSQGQGSSPLHF. CDR3 in DNA: TGTGCCAGCAGTCAGGGACAGGGAAGTTCACCCCTCCACTTT.

The chain recombines TRBV29-1 with TRBJ1-1, with TRBD1 as a possible D gene (6 bases). There are 17 residues in the CDR3. From germline, CDR1 is SQVTM and CDR2 ANQGSEA. Trimming took off 0 bases at V and 5 bases at J, with 22 bases between the two ends. CDR3 residues: CSVEERDGGQGGTEAFF. The CDR3 DNA sequence: TGCAGCGTTGAAGAGCGGGACGGGGGGCAGGGCGGGACTGAAGCTTTCTTT.

J is TRBJ1-2 and V is TRBV28; D unresolved. V lost 2 bases, J lost 0 bases, and 13 bases lay in between. This CDR3 has 16 amino acids. Germline values: CDR1 MDHEN, CDR2 SYDVKM. CDR3 amino acids: CASSLHHRAPNYGYTF. CDR3 in DNA: TGTGCCAGCAGTTTACACCACAGAGCCCCTAACTATGGCTACACCTTC.

In its sample, this clone was seen once. This chain connects TRBV5-5 to TRBJ2-7; 7 bases agree with TRBD2. V shed 1 base, J shed 2 bases, and the junction held 9 bases outside the gene matches. CDR1 SGHKS and CDR2 YYEKEE come from the germline V gene (reference sequence). CDR3 length: 16 amino acids. CDR3 nucleotide sequence: TGTGCCAGCAGCTTGTTAGCCACGGGACTACCCTACGAGCAGTACTTC. Translated, it gives CASSLLATGLPYEQYF.

The V and J genes are TRBV7-7 and TRBJ2-2; TRBD2 matches at 10 bases. CDR1 and CDR2 (germline): SSHAT, FNYEAQ (reference sequence). V dropped 10 bases and J dropped 0; count of bases not matched to a gene: 14. The CDR3 is 18 residues long. CDR3 amino acids: CATLEGLAGVANTGELFF. CDR3 DNA: TGTGCCACCTTAGAAGGGCTAGCGGGAGTAGCGAACACCGGGGAGCTGTTTTTT.

The chain uses TRBV19 and TRBJ2-2, with D perhaps TRBD1 (5 bases). Germline loops: CDR1 LNHDA, CDR2 SQIVND (reference sequence). The CDR3 extends over 14 amino acids. Deletions cut 5 bases from V and 4 bases from J, with 11 bases between. The CDR3 here is CASSFQGGTGELFF. CDR3 nucleotides: TGTGCCAGTAGTTTCCAGGGTGGCACCGGGGAGCTGTTTTTT.

The genes are TRBV4-3 and TRBJ1-2; 7 bases are shared with TRBD1. This CDR3 has 16 residues. In germline, CDR1 is LGHNA, CDR2 YSLEER. The V gene end was trimmed by 0 bases and the J gene end by 4 bases; junction bases not matched to a gene: 8. CDR3: CASSQDTGDKGYGYTF. The DNA for the CDR3 is TGCGCCAGCAGCCAAGATACAGGGGATAAGGGCTATGGCTACACCTTC.

The chain recombines TRBV6-5 with TRBJ2-3, with 9 bases aligning to TRBD1. V shed 7 bases and J 2 bases; nucleotides not matched to a gene: 7. CDR3 length: 15 residues. CDR1 is MNHEY and CDR2 is SVGAGI in the germline V gene. For the CDR3, the DNA is TGTGCCAGCATGGGGACAGGGACATTCACAGATACGCAGTATTTT. It yields the protein CASMGTGTFTDTQYF.

The gene calls are TRBV7-9 and TRBJ2-4, with D perhaps TRBD2 (5 bases). V lost 2 bases, J lost 0 bases, and 11 bases lay in between. The CDR3 is made up of 16 amino acids. Germline V gene lookup returns CDR1 SEHNR and CDR2 FQNEAQ (reference sequence). The CDR3 sequence is CASSLPGNLAKNIQYF. DNA of the CDR3: TGTGCCAGCAGCTTACCGGGAAATCTAGCCAAAAACATTCAGTACTTC.

This CDR3 reads CASRPPGQGIYEQYF. The CDR3 DNA reads as TGTGCCAGCAGGCCTCCGGGACAGGGAATCTATGAGCAGTACTTC. The rearrangement uses TRBV28 and TRBJ2-7; 9 bases match TRBD1. V trimming: 6 bases; J trimming: 7 bases; junction bases outside the gene matches: 13. Germline CDR1 and CDR2: MDHEN and SYDVKM. The CDR3 contains 15 residues. The full variable domain, its missing parts supplied by reference TRBV28 and TRBJ2-7, is DVKVTQSSRYLVKRTGEKVFLECVQDMDHENMFWYRQDPGLGLRLIYFSYDVKMKEKGDIPEGYSVSREKKERFSLILESASTNQTSMYLCASRPPGQGIYEQYFGPGTRLTVT.

CDR3 sequence reads: CASSLFADRTGEQYF. As DNA, the CDR3 is TGTGCCAGCAGTTTATTTGCCGATAGAACGGGGGAGCAGTACTTC. The rearrangement uses TRBV27 and TRBJ2-7, with D possibly being TRBD2 (5 bases). V was trimmed by 1 base and J by 7 bases, leaving 17 bases between them. Germline V gene lookup returns CDR1 MNHEY and CDR2 SMNVEV (reference sequence). There are 15 residues in the CDR3.

V and J are TRBV29-1 and TRBJ2-6; D is undetermined. The CDR3 runs to 14 residues. Germline V CDR1 and CDR2: SQVTM, ANQGSEA. V was cut by 5 bases and J by 0 bases, with 8 bases left in between. The DNA for the CDR3 is TGCAGCGTTCAAGCCTCCTCTGGGGCCAACGTCCTGACTTTC. Translation: CSVQASSGANVLTF.

The rearrangement links TRBV18 to TRBJ1-2, with 7 bases lining up with TRBD1. Per germline, CDR1 KGHSH and CDR2 LQKENI. V lost 3 bases, J lost 8 bases, and 6 bases stayed unmatched. This CDR3 region has 13 residues. The DNA for the CDR3 is TGTGCCAGCTCACCGGACAGGAATAAAGGCTACACCTTC. The encoded protein is CASSPDRNKGYTF.

J is TRBJ1-1 and V is TRBV9; the D gene is possibly TRBD1 (5 bases). CDR1 is SGDLS, CDR2 YYNGEE, per germline. This CDR3 is built from 16 residues. V gave up 5 bases and J gave up 5 bases, with 22 bases separating them. The CDR3 DNA sequence: TGTGCCAGCAGTCCCATTCTCAGGGTCCGAAAAACTGAAGCTTTCTTT. This translates into CASSPILRVRKTEAFF.

The CDR3 bases are TGTGCCAGCACCCTTAGCGGGAGGGGTTACGAGCAGTACTTC. This gives the protein CASTLSGRGYEQYF. The rearrangement joins TRBV6-1 to TRBJ2-7, with 11 bases aligning to TRBD2. The CDR3 consists of 14 residues. V gave up 7 bases and J gave up 4 bases; unmatched junction bases: 6. The germline gives CDR1 MNHNS, CDR2 SASEGT.